The rows below give T cell receptor beta chains drawn from one sample of a study of blood T cell repertoires in COVID-19. Profiled with immunoSEQ multiplex PCR; TCRdb holds only in-frame clones, not every one. The repertoire holds a few hundred thousand clones, with roughly nine tenths as singletons. The sequenced sample consisted of peripheral blood. The origin of the receptors is a woman in her twenties or thirties with COVID-19, enrolled during active disease. Each CDR3 is given with its conserved first and last residue. A D gene is named only where the DNA matches it firmly. The listing skips clone size in some rows; elsewhere it reads once, few, many or a size class.

d_gene: .
abundance: .
v_gene: TRBV11-2
j_gene: TRBJ1-5
CDR3aa: CASSLGASNQPQHF
CDR3nt: TGTGCCAGCAGCCTGGGGGCTAGCAATCAGCCCCAGCATTTT

d_gene: .
abundance: .
v_gene: TRBV4-1
j_gene: TRBJ1-2
CDR3aa: CASSHANREGYTF
CDR3nt: TGCGCCAGCAGCCACGCAAACCGGGAGGGCTACACCTTC

d_gene: .
abundance: .
v_gene: TRBV5-1
j_gene: TRBJ1-1
CDR3aa: CASSYTESPTKAFF
CDR3nt: TGCGCCAGCAGCTACACCGAGAGTCCCACTAAAGCTTTCTTT

d_gene: .
abundance: .
v_gene: TRBV10-3
j_gene: TRBJ1-5
CDR3aa: CAISESRGQPQHF
CDR3nt: TGTGCCATCAGTGAGTCGAGAGGGCAGCCCCAGCATTTT

d_gene: .
abundance: .
v_gene: TRBV11-2
j_gene: TRBJ1-1
CDR3aa: CASSPVRMEAFF
CDR3nt: TGTGCCAGCAGCCCCGTCAGGATGGAAGCTTTCTTT

d_gene: TRBD1
abundance: .
v_gene: TRBV11-2
j_gene: TRBJ2-1
CDR3aa: CASSLRQGATYNEQFF
CDR3nt: TGTGCCAGCAGCCTTCGACAGGGGGCGACCTACAATGAGCAGTTCTTC

d_gene: .
abundance: .
v_gene: TRBV30
j_gene: TRBJ2-3
CDR3aa: CAWYFSGFTDTQYF
CDR3nt: TGTGCCTGGTATTTTAGCGGATTCACAGATACGCAGTATTTT

d_gene: TRBD2
abundance: .
v_gene: TRBV28
j_gene: TRBJ2-1
CDR3aa: CASRPQGGSGGSLYNEQFF
CDR3nt: TGTGCCAGCAGACCACAGGGTGGTAGCGGGGGTTCCCTCTACAATGAGCAGTTCTTC

d_gene: .
abundance: .
v_gene: TRBV3-1/TRBV3-2
j_gene: TRBJ2-1
CDR3aa: CASAPSGNEQFF
CDR3nt: TGTGCCAGCGCCCCCAGCGGGAATGAGCAGTTCTTC

d_gene: .
abundance: .
v_gene: TRBV3-1/TRBV3-2
j_gene: TRBJ2-3
CDR3aa: CASSQVRGSADTQYF
CDR3nt: TGTGCCAGCAGCCAAGTAAGGGGGAGCGCAGATACGCAGTATTTT

d_gene: .
abundance: .
v_gene: TRBV2
j_gene: TRBJ1-5
CDR3aa: CASSRDLPVNSNQPQHF
CDR3nt: TGTGCCAGCAGTAGGGACTTACCCGTGAATAGCAATCAGCCCCAGCATTTT

d_gene: .
abundance: few
v_gene: TRBV28
j_gene: TRBJ2-2
CDR3aa: CASSKGHGGYNTGELFF
CDR3nt: TGTGCCAGCAGTAAGGGACACGGGGGGTATAACACCGGGGAGCTGTTTTTT

d_gene: .
abundance: .
v_gene: TRBV29-1
j_gene: TRBJ2-4
CDR3aa: CSVVGLGGNIQYF
CDR3nt: TGCAGCGTTGTCGGCTTAGGGGGAAACATTCAGTACTTC

d_gene: TRBD1
abundance: .
v_gene: TRBV5-4
j_gene: TRBJ1-1
CDR3aa: CASSLTGVINTEAFF
CDR3nt: TGTGCCAGCAGCTTGACAGGGGTCATAAACACTGAAGCTTTCTTT

d_gene: TRBD1
abundance: .
v_gene: TRBV5-1
j_gene: TRBJ1-4
CDR3aa: CASSSGQGFEKLFF
CDR3nt: TGCGCCAGCAGCTCGGGACAGGGGTTTGAAAAACTGTTTTTT

d_gene: .
abundance: once
v_gene: TRBV5-1
j_gene: TRBJ2-7
CDR3aa: CASKVGAAAYEQYF
CDR3nt: TGCGCCAGCAAAGTGGGGGCCGCCGCCTACGAGCAGTACTTC

d_gene: .
abundance: .
v_gene: TRBV5-5
j_gene: TRBJ2-1
CDR3aa: CASSVTDRNYNEQFF
CDR3nt: TGTGCCAGCAGCGTTACAGACAGGAACTACAATGAGCAGTTCTTC

d_gene: .
abundance: .
v_gene: TRBV7-8
j_gene: TRBJ1-5
CDR3aa: CASSLAGGAQPQHF
CDR3nt: TGTGCCAGCAGCTTAGCGGGAGGGGCTCAGCCCCAGCATTTT

d_gene: TRBD1
abundance: .
v_gene: TRBV19
j_gene: TRBJ1-6
CDR3aa: CASSIGGTGQTSPLHF
CDR3nt: TGTGCCAGTAGTATAGGAGGGACAGGACAGACTTCACCCCTCCACTTT

d_gene: TRBD1
abundance: .
v_gene: TRBV28
j_gene: TRBJ2-2
CDR3aa: CASSATGVFTGELFF
CDR3nt: TGTGCCAGCAGTGCAACAGGGGTCTTCACCGGGGAGCTGTTTTTT